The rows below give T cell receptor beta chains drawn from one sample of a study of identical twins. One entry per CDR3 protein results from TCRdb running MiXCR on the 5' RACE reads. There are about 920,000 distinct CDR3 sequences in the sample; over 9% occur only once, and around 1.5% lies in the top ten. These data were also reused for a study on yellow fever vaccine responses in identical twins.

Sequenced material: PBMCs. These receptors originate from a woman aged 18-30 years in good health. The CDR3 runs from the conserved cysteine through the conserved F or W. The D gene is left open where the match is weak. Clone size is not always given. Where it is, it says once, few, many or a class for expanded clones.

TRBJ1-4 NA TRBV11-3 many CASSSQGNEKLFF TGTGCCAGCAGCTCACAGGGTAATGAAAAGCTGTTTTTT
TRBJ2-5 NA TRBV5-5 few CASSLADRYQETQYF TGTGCCAGCAGCTTGGCTGACAGGTACCAAGAGACCCAGTACTTC
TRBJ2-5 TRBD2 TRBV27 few CASSLGAGLETQYF TGTGCCAGCAGTTTAGGAGCGGGGTTAGAGACCCAGTACTTC
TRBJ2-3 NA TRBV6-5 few CASSYRGAGTDTQYF TGTGCCAGCAGTTACCGGGGGGCTGGCACAGATACGCAGTATTTT
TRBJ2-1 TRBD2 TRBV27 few CASSLLGLAGARDEQFF TGTGCCAGCAGTTTATTAGGACTAGCGGGGGCTCGGGATGAGCAGTTCTTC
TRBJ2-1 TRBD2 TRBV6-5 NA CASSYSSSGAFNEQFF TGTGCCAGCAGTTACTCGTCTAGCGGAGCGTTTAATGAGCAGTTCTTC
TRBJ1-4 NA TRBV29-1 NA CSVVAATNEKLFF TGCAGCGTTGTAGCGGCAACTAATGAAAAACTGTTTTTT
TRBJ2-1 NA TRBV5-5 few CASSLEGNGAYNEQFF TGTGCCAGCAGCTTGGAGGGTAACGGAGCCTACAATGAGCAGTTCTTC
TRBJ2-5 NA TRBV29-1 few CSVAGTYQETQYF TGCAGCGTTGCAGGGACGTACCAAGAGACCCAGTACTTC
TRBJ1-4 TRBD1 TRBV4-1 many CASSQERTGWRKLFF TGCGCCAGCAGCCAAGAGAGGACAGGGTGGCGAAAACTGTTTTTT
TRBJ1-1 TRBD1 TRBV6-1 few CASHEPDRTAAEAFF TGTGCCAGCCACGAACCGGACAGGACGGCGGCTGAAGCTTTCTTT
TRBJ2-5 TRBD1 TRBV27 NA CASSPTTGGLRETQYF TGTGCCAGCAGTCCAACGACAGGGGGCCTAAGAGAGACCCAGTACTTC
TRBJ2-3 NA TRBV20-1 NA CSARPGARTDTQYF TGCAGTGCTAGACCTGGGGCTAGGACAGATACGCAGTATTTT
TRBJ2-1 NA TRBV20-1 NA CSATLGSYNEQFF TGCAGTGCCACTTTAGGGTCCTACAATGAGCAGTTCTTC
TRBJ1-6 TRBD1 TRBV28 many CASSIGQGFTYNSPLHF TGTGCCAGCAGTATAGGACAGGGCTTCACTTATAATTCACCCCTCCACTTT
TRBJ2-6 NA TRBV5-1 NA CASSLGGARANVLTF TGCGCCAGCAGCTTAGGGGGGGCCAGGGCCAACGTCCTGACTTTC
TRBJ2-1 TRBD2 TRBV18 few CASSRADTGLASRNEQFF TGTGCCAGCTCACGAGCCGATACTGGACTAGCGTCTCGCAATGAGCAGTTCTTC
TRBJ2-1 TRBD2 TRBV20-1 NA CSAAGTIGNEQFF TGCAGTGCGGCTGGGACTATAGGTAATGAGCAGTTCTTC
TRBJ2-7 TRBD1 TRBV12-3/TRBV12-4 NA CASSFAHRGPQYF TGTGCCAGCAGTTTCGCCCACAGGGGGCCCCAGTACTTC
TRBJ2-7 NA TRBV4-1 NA CASSQGLGGTAEQYF TGCGCCAGCAGCCAGGGGCTGGGTGGAACGGCCGAGCAGTACTTC
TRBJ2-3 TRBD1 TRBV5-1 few CASCNRGPSTDTQYF TGCGCCAGCTGTAACAGGGGACCTAGCACAGATACGCAGTATTTT
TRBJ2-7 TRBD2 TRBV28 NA CASTRSGSKYEQYF TGTGCCAGCACCCGTAGCGGGAGTAAGTACGAGCAGTACTTC
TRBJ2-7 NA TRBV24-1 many CATSDNIRNEQYF TGTGCCACCAGTGATAACATTCGAAACGAGCAGTACTTC
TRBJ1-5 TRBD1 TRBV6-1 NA CASRGGQGVQPQHF TGTGCCAGCAGGGGGGGGCAGGGGGTACAGCCCCAGCATTTT
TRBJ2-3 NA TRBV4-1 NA CASSQEVGGGTDTQYF TGCGCCAGCAGCCAAGAAGTGGGGGGCGGCACAGATACGCAGTATTTT
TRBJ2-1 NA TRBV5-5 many CASSLYMPSYNEQFF TGTGCCAGCAGCTTGTATATGCCAAGCTACAATGAGCAGTTCTTC
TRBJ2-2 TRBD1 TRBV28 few CASSKRGRSHGELFF TGTGCCAGCAGTAAAAGGGGGCGATCACACGGGGAGCTGTTTTTT
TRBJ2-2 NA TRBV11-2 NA CASSLMATGFAGELFF TGTGCCAGCAGCTTAATGGCTACGGGATTTGCCGGGGAGCTGTTTTTT
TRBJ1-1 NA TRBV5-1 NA CASSWGVAADTEAFF TGCGCCAGCAGCTGGGGGGTCGCGGCAGACACTGAAGCTTTCTTT
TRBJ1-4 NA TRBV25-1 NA CASSESGGSDEKLFF TGTGCCAGCAGTGAAAGCGGCGGTTCGGACGAAAAACTGTTTTTT
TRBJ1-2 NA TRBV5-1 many CASSLEWSTGGYTF TGCGCCAGCAGCTTGGAGTGGAGCACGGGTGGCTACACCTTC
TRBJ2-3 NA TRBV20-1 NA CSLSTGPWDTQYF TGCAGCCTTAGTACGGGACCCTGGGATACGCAGTATTTT
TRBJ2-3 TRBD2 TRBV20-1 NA CSASILAGGADTQYF TGCAGTGCCTCGATTCTAGCGGGGGGTGCGGATACGCAGTATTTT
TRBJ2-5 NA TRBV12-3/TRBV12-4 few CASSFSSRQETQYF TGTGCCAGCAGTTTTTCGTCCAGGCAAGAGACCCAGTACTTC
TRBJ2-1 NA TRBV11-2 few CASSLDPQTRSSYNEQFF TGTGCCAGCAGCTTAGACCCCCAGACAAGGAGCTCCTACAATGAGCAGTTCTTC
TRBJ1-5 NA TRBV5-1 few CASSATQGAKPQHF TGCGCCAGCAGCGCCACACAGGGTGCGAAGCCCCAGCATTTT
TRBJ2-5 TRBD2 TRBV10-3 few CAISDPGGTLRETQYF TGTGCCATCAGTGACCCGGGGGGAACCCTCAGGGAGACCCAGTACTTC
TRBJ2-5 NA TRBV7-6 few CASSPSVAQETQYF TGTGCCAGCAGCCCCAGCGTTGCCCAAGAGACCCAGTACTTC
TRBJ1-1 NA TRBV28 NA CASSGAGVHIEAFF TGTGCCAGCAGCGGAGCAGGGGTGCACATTGAAGCTTTCTTT
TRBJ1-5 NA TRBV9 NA CASSPSAVYSNQPQHF TGTGCCAGCAGCCCTTCGGCGGTTTATAGCAATCAGCCCCAGCATTTT
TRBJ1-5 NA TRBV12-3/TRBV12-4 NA CASSLFPGNQPQHF TGTGCCAGCAGTTTGTTCCCGGGAAATCAGCCCCAGCATTTT
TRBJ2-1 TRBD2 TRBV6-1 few CASSPGLARYNEQFF TGTGCCAGCAGTCCAGGACTAGCGAGGTACAATGAGCAGTTCTTC
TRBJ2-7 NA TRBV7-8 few CASRLSGTYEQYF TGTGCCAGCAGACTTAGCGGCACGTACGAGCAGTACTTC
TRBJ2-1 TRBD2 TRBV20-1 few CSARDSGRAGNEQFF TGCAGTGCTAGGGATAGCGGGAGGGCCGGAAATGAGCAGTTCTTC
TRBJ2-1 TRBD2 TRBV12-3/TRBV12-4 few CASSALGGYEQFF TGTGCCAGCAGCGCCCTGGGGGGGTATGAGCAGTTCTTC
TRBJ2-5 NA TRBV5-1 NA CASSLRWETPGEEETQYF TGCGCCAGCAGCTTGAGATGGGAGACCCCGGGAGAGGAGGAGACCCAGTACTTC
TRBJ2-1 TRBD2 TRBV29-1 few CSVEGAASGYTYNEQFF TGCAGCGTTGAAGGGGCGGCTAGCGGGTATACCTACAATGAGCAGTTCTTC
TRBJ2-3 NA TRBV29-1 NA CSVDVADTQYF TGCAGCGTTGATGTTGCAGATACGCAGTATTTT
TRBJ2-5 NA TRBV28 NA CASSSWGGEIETQYF TGTGCCAGCAGTTCTTGGGGGGGCGAGATAGAGACCCAGTACTTC
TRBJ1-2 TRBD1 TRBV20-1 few CSALPDRAGRGYGYTF TGCAGTGCTCTTCCGGACAGGGCGGGCAGGGGCTATGGCTACACCTTC
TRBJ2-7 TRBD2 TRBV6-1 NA CASNPGGLADYEQYF TGTGCCAGCAACCCCGGAGGACTAGCGGATTACGAGCAGTACTTC
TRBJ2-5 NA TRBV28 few CAHQREGEETQYF TGTGCCCATCAGAGGGAGGGGGAAGAGACCCAGTACTTC
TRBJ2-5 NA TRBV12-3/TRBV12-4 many CASSLGLETQYF TGTGCCAGCAGTTTGGGGCTAGAGACCCAGTACTTC
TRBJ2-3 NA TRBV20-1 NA CSARLFADTQYF TGCAGTGCTAGACTATTCGCAGATACGCAGTATTTT